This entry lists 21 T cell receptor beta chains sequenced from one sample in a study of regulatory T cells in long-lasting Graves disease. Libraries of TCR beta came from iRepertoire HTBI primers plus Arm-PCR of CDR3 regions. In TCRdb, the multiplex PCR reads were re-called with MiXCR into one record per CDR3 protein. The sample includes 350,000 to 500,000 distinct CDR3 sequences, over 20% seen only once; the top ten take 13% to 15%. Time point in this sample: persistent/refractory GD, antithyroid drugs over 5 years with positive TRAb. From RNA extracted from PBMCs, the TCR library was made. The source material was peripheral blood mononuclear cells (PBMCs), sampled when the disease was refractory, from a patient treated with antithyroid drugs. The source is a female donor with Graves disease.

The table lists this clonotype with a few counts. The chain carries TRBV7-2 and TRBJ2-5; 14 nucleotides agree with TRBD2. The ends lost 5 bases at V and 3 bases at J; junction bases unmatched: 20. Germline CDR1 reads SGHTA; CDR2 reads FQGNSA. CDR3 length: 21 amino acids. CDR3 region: CASSRYNTRTSGRTLKETQYF. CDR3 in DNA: TGTGCCAGCAGCCGATACAACACCCGGACTAGCGGGAGGACCTTGAAAGAGACCCAGTACTTC.

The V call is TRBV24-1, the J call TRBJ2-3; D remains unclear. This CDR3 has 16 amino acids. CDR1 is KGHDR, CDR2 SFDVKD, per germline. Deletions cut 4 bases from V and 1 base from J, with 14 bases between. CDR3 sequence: CATSDPGPLGTDTQYF. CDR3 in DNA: TGTGCCACCAGTGACCCCGGACCATTGGGCACAGATACGCAGTATTTT.

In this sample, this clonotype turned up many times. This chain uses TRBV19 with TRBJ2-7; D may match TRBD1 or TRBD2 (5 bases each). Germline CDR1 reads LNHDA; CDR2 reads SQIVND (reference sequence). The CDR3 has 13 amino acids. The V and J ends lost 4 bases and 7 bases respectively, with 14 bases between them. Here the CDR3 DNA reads TGTGCCAGTAGTACCGGCCCTTGGGGGGAGCAGTACTTC. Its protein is CASSTGPWGEQYF.

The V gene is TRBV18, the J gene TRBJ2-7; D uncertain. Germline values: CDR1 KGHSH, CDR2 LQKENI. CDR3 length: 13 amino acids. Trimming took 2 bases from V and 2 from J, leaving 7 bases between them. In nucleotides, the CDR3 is TGTGCCAGCTCACCAGCAGATACCTACGAGCAGTACTTC. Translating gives CASSPADTYEQYF.

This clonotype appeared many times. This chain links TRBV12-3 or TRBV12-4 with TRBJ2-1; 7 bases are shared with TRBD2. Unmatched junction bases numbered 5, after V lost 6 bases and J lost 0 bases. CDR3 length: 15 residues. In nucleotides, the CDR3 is TGTGCCAGCAGATTTAGCGGGTCCTCCTACAATGAGCAGTTCTTC. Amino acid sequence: CASRFSGSSYNEQFF.

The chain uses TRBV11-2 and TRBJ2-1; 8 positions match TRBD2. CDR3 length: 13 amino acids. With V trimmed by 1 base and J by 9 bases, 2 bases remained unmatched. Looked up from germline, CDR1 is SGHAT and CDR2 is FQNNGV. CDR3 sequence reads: CASSLAGGVEQFF. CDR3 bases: TGTGCCAGCAGCTTAGCGGGAGGGGTTGAGCAGTTCTTC.

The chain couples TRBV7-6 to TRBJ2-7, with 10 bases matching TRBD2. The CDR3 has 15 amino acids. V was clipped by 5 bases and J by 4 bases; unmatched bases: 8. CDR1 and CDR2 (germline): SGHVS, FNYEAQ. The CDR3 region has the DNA TGTGCCAGCAGCACCTTTGGTAGCGGGGGGTACGAGCAGTACTTC. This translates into CASSTFGSGGYEQYF.

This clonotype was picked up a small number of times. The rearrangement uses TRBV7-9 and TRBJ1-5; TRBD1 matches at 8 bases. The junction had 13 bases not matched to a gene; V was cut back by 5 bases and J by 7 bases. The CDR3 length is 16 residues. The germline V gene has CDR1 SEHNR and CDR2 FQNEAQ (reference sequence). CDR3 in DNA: TGTGCCAGCAGCCCACCCCCGCAGGGGGCAAGGCAGCCCCAGCATTTT. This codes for CASSPPPQGARQPQHF.

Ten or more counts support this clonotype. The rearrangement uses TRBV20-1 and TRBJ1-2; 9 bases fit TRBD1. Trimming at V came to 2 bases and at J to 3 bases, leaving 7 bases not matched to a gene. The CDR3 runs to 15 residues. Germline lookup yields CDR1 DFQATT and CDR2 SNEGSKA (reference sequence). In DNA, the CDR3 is TGCAGTGCTAGACCCGGGACAGGGAGAGACTATGGCTACACCTTC. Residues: CSARPGTGRDYGYTF.

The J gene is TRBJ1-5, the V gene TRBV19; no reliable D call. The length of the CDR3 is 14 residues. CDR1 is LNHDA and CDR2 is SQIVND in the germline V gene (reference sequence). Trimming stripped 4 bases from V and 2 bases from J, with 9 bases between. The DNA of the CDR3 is TGTGCCAGTAGTACCCCACGGGGCAATCAGCCCCAGCATTTT. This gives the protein CASSTPRGNQPQHF. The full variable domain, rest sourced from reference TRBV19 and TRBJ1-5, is DGGITQSPKYLFRKEGQNVTLSCEQNLNHDAMYWYRQDPGQGLRLIYYSQIVNDFQKGDIAEGYSVSREKKESFPLTVTSAQKNPTAFYLCASSTPRGNQPQHFGDGTRLSIL.

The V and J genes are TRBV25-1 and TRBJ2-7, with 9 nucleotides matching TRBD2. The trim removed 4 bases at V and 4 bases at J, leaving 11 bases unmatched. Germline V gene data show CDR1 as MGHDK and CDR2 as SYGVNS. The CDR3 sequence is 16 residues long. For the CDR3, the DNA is TGTGCCAGCAGTGGCTCCACGACTAGCGGAGGTTACGAGCAGTACTTC. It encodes CASSGSTTSGGYEQYF.

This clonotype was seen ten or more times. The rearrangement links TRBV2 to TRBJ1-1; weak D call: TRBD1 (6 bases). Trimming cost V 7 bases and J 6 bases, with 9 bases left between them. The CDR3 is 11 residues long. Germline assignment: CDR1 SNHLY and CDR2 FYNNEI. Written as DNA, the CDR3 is TGTGCCAGCAAGGCAGGGGCTGAAGCTTTCTTT. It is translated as CASKAGAEAFF. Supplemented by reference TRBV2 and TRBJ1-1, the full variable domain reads EPEVTQTPSHQVTQMGQEVILRCVPISNHLYFYWYRQILGQKVEFLVSFYNNEISEKSEIFDDQFSVERPDGSNFTLKIRSTKLEDSAMYFCASKAGAEAFFGQGTRLTVV.

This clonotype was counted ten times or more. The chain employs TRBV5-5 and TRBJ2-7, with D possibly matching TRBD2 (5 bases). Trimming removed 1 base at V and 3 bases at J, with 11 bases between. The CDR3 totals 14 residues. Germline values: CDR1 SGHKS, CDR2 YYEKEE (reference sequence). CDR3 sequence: CASSLWVGSYEQYF. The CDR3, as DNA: TGTGCCAGCAGCTTGTGGGTAGGGAGCTACGAGCAGTACTTC.

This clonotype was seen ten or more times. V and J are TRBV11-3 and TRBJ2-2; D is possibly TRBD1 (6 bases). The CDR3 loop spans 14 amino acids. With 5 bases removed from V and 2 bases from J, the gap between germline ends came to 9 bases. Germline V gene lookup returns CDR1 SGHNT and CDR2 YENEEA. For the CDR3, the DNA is TGTGCCAGCAGCCCGGACAGCAACACCGGGGAGCTGTTTTTT. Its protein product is CASSPDSNTGELFF.

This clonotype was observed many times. The CDR3 sequence: CASSLGGPTYEQYF. CDR3 nucleotides: TGTGCCAGCAGTTTAGGGGGACCGACCTACGAGCAGTACTTC. The chain links TRBV12-3 or TRBV12-4 to TRBJ2-7; tentatively, D is TRBD1 or TRBD2 (5 bases each). Deletions cut 1 base from V and 2 bases from J, with 9 bases between. The CDR3 totals 14 residues.

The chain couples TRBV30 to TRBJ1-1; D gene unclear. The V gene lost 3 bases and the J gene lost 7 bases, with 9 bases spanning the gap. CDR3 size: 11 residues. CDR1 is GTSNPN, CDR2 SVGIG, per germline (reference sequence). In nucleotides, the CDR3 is TGTGCCTGGAGCGTAAGGGTTGAAGCTTTCTTT. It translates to CAWSVRVEAFF.

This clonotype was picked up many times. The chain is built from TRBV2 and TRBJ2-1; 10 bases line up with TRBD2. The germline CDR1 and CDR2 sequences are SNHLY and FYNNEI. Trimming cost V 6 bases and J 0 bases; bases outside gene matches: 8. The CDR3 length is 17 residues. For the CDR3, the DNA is TGTGCCAGCAGGCATTGGACTAGCGGCAGCTCCTACAATGAGCAGTTCTTC. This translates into CASRHWTSGSSYNEQFF. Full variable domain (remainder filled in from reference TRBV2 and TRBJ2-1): EPEVTQTPSHQVTQMGQEVILRCVPISNHLYFYWYRQILGQKVEFLVSFYNNEISEKSEIFDDQFSVERPDGSNFTLKIRSTKLEDSAMYFCASRHWTSGSSYNEQFFGPGTRLTVL.

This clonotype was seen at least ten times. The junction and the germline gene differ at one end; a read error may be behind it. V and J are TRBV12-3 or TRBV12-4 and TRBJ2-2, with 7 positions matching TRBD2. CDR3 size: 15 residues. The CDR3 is CASSLGLADTGELFF. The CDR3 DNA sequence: TGTGCCAGCAGCTTAGGGCTAGCGGACACCGGGGAGCTGTTTTTT.

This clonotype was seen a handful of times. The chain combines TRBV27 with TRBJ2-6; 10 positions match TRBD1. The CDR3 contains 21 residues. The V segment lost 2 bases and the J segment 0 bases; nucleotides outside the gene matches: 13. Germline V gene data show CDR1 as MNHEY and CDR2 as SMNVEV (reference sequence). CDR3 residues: CASSLTEGSGTGDSGANVLTF. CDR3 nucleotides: TGTGCCAGCAGTTTAACGGAGGGGTCCGGGACAGGGGACTCTGGGGCCAACGTCCTGACTTTC.

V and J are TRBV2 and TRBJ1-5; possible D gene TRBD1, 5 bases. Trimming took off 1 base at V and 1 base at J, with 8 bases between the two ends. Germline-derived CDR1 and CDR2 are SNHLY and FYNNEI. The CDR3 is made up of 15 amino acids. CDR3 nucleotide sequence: TGTGCCAGCAGTGAAGGACAGTTGAGCAATCAGCCCCAGCATTTT. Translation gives CASSEGQLSNQPQHF.

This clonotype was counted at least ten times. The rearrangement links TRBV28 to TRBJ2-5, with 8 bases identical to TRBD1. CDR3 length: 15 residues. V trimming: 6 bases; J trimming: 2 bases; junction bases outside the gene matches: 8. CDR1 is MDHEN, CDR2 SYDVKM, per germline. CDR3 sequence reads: CASSLRQGLQETQYF. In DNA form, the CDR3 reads TGTGCCAGCAGCCTGAGACAGGGGTTACAAGAGACCCAGTACTTC.